The clone carrying this T cell receptor (beta chain) appeared a few times. Its antigen is as yet unknown. A junction boundary mismatches the germline segment, possibly from a read error. Primers included in the PCR were 60 Vbeta and 13 Jbeta primers. Clones were sequenced by immunoSEQ multiplex PCR, and TCRdb holds only the in-frame ones, with some missing. Of about 150,000 clones in the sample, 70% were seen once. The data were obtained in a study of cytomegalovirus exposure and HLA in healthy donors. Germline CDR1 and CDR2: SGHRS and YFSETQ. The CDR3 spans 16 residues. Study outcomes and limitations: Most sequenced TCRs were rare (though some public TCRs occurred in many donors).

The sequence came from a woman aged 55-75 years in good health and CMV-seropositive. This chain joins TRBV5-1 and TRBJ2-7; unclear D gene. The material sequenced was PBMCs. The DNA of the CDR3 is TGCGCCAGCCGCTTCGGTCGCGGCAGCCCAACCTACGAGCAGTACTTC. Its protein is CASRFGRGSPTYEQYF.